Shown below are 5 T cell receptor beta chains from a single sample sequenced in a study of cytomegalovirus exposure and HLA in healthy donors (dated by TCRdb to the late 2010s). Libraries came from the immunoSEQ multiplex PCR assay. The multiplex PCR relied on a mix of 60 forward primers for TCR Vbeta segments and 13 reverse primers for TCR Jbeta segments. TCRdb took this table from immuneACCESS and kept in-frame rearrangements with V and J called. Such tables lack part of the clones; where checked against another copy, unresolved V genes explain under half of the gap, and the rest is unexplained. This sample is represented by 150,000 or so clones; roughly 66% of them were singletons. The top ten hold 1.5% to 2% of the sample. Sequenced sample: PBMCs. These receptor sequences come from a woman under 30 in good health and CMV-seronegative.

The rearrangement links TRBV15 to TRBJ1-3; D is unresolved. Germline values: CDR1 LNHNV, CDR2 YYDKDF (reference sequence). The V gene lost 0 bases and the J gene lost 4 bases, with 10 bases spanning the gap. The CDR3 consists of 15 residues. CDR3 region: CATSRDPGSGNTIYF. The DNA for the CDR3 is TGTGCCACCAGCAGAGATCCGGGATCGGGAAACACCATATATTTT.

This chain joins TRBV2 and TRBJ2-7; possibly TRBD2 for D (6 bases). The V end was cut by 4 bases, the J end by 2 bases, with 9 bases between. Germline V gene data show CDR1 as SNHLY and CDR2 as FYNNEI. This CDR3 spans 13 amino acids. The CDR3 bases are TGTGCCAGCAGTGCGTGGGGGGCCTACGAGCAGTACTTC. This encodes CASSAWGAYEQYF.

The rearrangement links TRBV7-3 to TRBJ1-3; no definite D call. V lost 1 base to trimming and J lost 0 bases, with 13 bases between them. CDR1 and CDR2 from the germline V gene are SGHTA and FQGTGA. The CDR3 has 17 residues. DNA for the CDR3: TGTGCCAGCAGCTTAAACCCCAGAGGTCACTCTGGAAACACCATATATTTT. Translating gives CASSLNPRGHSGNTIYF.

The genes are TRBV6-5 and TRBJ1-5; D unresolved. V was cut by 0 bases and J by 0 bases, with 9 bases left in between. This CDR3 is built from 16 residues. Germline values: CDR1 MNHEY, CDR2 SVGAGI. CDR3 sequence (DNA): TGTGCCAGCAGTTACTCGTCGGTTCATAGCAATCAGCCCCAGCATTTT. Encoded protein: CASSYSSVHSNQPQHF.

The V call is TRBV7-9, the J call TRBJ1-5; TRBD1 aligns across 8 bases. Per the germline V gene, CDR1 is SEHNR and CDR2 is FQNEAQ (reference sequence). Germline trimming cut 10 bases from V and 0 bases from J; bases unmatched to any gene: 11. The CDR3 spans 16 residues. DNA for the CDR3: TGTGCCATCCCGGACAGGGATCCTTATAGCAATCAGCCCCAGCATTTT. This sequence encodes CAIPDRDPYSNQPQHF.